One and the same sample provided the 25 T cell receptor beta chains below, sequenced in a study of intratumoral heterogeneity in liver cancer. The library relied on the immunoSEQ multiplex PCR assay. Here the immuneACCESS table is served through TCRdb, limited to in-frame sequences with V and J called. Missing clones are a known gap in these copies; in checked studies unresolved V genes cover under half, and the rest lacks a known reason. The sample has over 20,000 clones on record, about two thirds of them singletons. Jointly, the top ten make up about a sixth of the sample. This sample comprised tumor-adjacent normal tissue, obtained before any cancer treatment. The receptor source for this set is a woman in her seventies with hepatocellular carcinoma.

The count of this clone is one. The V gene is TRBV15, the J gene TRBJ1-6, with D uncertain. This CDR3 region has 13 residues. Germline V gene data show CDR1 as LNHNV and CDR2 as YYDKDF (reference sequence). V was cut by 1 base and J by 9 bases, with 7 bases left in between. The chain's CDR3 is CATSRGDGSPLHF. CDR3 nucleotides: TGTGCCACCAGCAGAGGGGATGGTTCACCCCTCCACTTT. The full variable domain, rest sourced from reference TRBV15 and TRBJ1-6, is DAMVIQNPRYQVTQFGKPVTLSCSQTLNHNVMYWYQQKSSQAPKLLFHYYDKDFNNEADTPDNFQSRRPNTSFCFLDIRSPGLGDTAMYLCATSRGDGSPLHFGNGTRLTVT.

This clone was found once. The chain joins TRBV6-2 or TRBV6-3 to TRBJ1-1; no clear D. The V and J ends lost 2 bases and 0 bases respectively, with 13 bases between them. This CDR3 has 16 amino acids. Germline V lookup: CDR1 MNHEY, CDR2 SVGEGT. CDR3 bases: TGTGCCAGCAGTTACACTGGGGAGGCACTGAACACTGAAGCTTTCTTT. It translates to CASSYTGEALNTEAFF.

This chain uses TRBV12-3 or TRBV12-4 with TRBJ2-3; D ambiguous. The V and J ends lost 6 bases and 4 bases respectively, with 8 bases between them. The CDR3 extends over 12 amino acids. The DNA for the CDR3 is TGTGCCAGCAGCTACTCGGCAGATACGCAGTATTTT. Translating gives CASSYSADTQYF.

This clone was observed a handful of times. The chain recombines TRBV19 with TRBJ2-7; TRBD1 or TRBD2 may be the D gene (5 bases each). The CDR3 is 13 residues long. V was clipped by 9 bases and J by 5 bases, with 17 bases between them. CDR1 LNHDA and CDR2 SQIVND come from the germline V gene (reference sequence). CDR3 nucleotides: TGTGCCAGCTCCGGGACCCGGACCCACGAGCAGTACTTC. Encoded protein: CASSGTRTHEQYF.

The chain's CDR3 is CASSLNSNTVGNTQYF. The CDR3 DNA follows: TGTGCCAGCAGCTTAAACTCGAACACCGTTGGTAATACGCAGTATTTT. The V gene is TRBV7-3, the J gene TRBJ2-3, with unresolved D. Trimming pared 1 base from V and 7 bases from J, leaving 18 bases between. Germline V gene lookup returns CDR1 SGHTA and CDR2 FQGTGA. The CDR3 covers 16 residues.

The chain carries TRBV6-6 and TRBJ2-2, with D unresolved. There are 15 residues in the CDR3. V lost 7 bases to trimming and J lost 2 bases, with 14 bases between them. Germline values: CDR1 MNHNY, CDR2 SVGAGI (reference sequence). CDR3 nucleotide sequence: TGTGCCAGCACCTTCGGCGGCCCTAACACCGGGGAGCTGTTTTTT. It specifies CASTFGGPNTGELFF.

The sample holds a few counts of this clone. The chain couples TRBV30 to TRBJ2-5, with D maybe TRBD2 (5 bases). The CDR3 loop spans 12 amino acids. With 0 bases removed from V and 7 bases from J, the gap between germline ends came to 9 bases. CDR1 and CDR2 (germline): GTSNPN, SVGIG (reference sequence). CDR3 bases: TGTGCCTGGAGTGTACTAGGGCTGACCCAGTACTTC. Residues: CAWSVLGLTQYF.

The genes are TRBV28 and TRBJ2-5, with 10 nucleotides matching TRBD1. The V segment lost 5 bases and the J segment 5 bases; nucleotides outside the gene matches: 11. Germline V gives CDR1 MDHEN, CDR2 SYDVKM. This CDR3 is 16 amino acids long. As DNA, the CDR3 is TGTGCCAGCAGTCTTCAAGGACAGGGGGTTGGGGAGACCCAGTACTTC. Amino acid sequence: CASSLQGQGVGETQYF.

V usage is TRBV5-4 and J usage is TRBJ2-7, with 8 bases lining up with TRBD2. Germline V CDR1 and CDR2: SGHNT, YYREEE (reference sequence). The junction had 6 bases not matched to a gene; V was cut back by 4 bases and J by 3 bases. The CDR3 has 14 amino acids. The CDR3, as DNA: TGTGCCAGCAGCCCAACGACTAGCGACTACGAGCAGTACTTC. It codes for CASSPTTSDYEQYF.

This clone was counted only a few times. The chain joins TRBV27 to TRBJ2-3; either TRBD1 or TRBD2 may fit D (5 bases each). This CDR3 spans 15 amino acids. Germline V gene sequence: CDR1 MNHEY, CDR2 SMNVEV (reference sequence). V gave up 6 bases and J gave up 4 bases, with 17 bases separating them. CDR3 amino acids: CASSLGGAGADTQYF. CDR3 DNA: TGTGCCAGCAGCCTAGGTGGGGCCGGGGCAGATACGCAGTATTTT.

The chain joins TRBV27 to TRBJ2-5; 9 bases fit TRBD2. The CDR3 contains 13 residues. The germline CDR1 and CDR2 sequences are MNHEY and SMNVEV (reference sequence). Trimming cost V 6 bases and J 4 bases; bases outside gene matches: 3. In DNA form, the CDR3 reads TGTGCCAGCAGGGTTAGCGGGAGAGAGACCCAGTACTTC. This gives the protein CASRVSGRETQYF.

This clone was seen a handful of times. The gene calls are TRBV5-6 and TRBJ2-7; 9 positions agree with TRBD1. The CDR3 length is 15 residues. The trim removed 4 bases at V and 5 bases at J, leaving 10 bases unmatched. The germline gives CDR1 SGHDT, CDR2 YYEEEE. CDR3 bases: TGTGCCAGCAGCCGCCGGGGGGACAGGGCCCACGAGCAGTACTTC. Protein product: CASSRRGDRAHEQYF.

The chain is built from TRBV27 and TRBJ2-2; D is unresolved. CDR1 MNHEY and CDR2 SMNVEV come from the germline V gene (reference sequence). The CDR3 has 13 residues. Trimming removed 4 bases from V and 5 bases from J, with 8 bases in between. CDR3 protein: CASSSDRTGELFF. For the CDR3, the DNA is TGTGCCAGCAGTTCCGACCGTACCGGGGAGCTGTTTTTT.

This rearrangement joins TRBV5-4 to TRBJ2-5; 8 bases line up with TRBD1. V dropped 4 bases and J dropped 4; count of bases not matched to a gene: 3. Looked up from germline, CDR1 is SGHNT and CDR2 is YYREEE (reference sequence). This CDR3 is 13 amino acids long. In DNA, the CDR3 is TGTGCCAGCAGCGCCGGACAGGGAGAGACCCAGTACTTC. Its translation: CASSAGQGETQYF.

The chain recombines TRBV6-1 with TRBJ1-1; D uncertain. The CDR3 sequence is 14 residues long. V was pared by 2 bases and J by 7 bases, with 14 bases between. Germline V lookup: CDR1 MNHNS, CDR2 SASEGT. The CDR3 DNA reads TGTGCCAGCAGTGAAATAACGGGGTTGAGTGAAGCTTTCTTT. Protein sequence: CASSEITGLSEAFF.

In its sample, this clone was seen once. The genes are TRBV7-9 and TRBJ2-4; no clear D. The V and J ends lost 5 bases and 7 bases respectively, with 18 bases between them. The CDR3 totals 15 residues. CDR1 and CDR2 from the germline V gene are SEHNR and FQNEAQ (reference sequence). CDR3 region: CASSLPPRFGNIQYF. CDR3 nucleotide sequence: TGTGCCAGCAGCCTCCCCCCTAGATTTGGGAACATTCAGTACTTC. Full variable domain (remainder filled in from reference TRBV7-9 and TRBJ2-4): DTGVSQNPRHKITKRGQNVTFRCDPISEHNRLYWYRQTLGQGPEFLTYFQNEAQLEKSRLLSDRFSAERPKGSFSTLEIQRTEQGDSAMYLCASSLPPRFGNIQYFGAGTRLSVL.

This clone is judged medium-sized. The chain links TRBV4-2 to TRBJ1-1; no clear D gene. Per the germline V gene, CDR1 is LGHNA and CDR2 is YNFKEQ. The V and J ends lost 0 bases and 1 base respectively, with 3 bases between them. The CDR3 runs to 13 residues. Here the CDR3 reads CASSQETNTEAFF. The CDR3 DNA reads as TGTGCCAGCAGCCAAGAGACGAACACTGAAGCTTTCTTT.

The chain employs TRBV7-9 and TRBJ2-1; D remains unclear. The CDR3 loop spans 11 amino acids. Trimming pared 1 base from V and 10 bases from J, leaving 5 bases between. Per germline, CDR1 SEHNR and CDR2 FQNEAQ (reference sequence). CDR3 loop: CASSLEPEQFF. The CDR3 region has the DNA TGTGCCAGCAGCTTAGAACCGGAGCAGTTCTTC.

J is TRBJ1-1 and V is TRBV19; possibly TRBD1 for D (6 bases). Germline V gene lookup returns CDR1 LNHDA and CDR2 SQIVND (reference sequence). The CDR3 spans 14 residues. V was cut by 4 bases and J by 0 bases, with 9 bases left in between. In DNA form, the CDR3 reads TGTGCCAGTAGTAAAACAGGGTTGAACACTGAAGCTTTCTTT. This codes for CASSKTGLNTEAFF.

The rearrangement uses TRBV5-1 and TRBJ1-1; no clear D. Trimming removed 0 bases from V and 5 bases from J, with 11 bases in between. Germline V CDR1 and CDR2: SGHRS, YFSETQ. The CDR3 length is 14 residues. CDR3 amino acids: CASSLESRRTEAFF. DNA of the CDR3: TGCGCCAGCAGCTTGGAGTCCCGCAGGACTGAAGCTTTCTTT.

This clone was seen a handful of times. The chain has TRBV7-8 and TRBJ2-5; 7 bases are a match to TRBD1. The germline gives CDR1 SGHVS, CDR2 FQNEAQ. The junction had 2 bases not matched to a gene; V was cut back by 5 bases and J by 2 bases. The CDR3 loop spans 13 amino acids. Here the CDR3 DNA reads TGTGCCAGCAGCCTGGGACAGCAAGAGACCCAGTACTTC. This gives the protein CASSLGQQETQYF.

The CDR3 here is CASSYTGTATYEQYF. DNA of the CDR3: TGCGCCAGCAGCTACACCGGGACAGCGACCTACGAGCAGTACTTC. V gene TRBV5-1 combines with J gene TRBJ2-7, with TRBD1 matching over 7 bases. This CDR3 region has 15 residues. Germline lookup yields CDR1 SGHRS and CDR2 YFSETQ. Trimming removed 3 bases from V and 2 bases from J; junction bases left unmatched: 8.

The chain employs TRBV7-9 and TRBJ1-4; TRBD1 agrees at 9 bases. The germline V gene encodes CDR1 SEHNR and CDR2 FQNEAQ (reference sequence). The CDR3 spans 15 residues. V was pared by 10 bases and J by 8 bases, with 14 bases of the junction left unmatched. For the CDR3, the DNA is TGTGCCACCGGATACAGGGGGCAGGGAGAAGAAAAACTGTTTTTT. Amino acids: CATGYRGQGEEKLFF.

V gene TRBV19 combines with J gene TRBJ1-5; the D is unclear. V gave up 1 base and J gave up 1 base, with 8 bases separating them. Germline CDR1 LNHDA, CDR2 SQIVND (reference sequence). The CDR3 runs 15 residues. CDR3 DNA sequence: TGTGCCAGTAGTATAGGCGCGGTGAGCAATCAGCCCCAGCATTTT. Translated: CASSIGAVSNQPQHF.

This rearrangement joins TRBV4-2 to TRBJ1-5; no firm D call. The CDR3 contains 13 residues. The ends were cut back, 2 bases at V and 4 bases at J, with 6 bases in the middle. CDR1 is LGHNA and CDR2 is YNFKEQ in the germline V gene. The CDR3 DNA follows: TGTGCCAGCAGCCAACGGCTAAATCAGCCCCAGCATTTT. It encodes CASSQRLNQPQHF.